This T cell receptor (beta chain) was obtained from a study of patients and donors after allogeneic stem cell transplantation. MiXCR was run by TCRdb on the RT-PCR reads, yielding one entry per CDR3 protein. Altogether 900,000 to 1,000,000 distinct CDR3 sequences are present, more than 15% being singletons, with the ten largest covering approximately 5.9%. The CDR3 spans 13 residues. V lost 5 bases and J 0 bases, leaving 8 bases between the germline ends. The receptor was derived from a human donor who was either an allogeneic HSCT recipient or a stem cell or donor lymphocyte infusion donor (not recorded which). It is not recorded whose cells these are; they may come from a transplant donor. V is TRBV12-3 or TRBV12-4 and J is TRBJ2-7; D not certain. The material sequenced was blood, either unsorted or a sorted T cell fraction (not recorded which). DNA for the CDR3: TGTGCCAGCAGTCACACGAGCTCCTACGAGCAGTACTTC. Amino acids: CASSHTSSYEQYF.